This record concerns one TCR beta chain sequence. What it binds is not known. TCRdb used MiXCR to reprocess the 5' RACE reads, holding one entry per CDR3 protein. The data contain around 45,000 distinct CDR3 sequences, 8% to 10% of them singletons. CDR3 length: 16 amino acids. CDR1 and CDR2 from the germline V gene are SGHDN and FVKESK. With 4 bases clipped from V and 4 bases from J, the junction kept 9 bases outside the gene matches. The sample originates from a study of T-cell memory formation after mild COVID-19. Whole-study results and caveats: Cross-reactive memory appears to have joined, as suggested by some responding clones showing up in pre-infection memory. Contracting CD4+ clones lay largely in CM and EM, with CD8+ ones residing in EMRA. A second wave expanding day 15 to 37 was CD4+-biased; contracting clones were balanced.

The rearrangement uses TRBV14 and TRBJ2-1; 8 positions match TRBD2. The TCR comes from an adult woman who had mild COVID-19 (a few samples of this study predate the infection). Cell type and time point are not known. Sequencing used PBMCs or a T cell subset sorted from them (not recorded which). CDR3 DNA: TGTGCCAGCAGCCCTCTAGGGACTAGTGTTTACAATGAGCAGTTCTTC. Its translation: CASSPLGTSVYNEQFF.